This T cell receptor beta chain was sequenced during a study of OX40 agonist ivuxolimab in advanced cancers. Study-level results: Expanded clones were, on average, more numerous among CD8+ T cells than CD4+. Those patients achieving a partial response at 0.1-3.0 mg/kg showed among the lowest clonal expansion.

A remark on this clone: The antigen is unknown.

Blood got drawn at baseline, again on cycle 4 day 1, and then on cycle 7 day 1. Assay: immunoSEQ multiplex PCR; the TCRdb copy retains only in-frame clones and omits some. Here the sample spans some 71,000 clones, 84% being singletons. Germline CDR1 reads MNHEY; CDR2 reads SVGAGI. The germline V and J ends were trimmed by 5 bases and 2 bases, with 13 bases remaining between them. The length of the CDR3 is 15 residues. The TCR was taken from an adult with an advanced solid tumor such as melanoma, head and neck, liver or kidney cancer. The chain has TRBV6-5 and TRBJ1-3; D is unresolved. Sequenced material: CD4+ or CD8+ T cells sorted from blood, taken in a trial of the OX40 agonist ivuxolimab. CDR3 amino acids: CASSVSGSAGNTIYF. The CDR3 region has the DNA TGTGCCAGCAGTGTTTCGGGATCCGCTGGAAACACCATATATTTT.